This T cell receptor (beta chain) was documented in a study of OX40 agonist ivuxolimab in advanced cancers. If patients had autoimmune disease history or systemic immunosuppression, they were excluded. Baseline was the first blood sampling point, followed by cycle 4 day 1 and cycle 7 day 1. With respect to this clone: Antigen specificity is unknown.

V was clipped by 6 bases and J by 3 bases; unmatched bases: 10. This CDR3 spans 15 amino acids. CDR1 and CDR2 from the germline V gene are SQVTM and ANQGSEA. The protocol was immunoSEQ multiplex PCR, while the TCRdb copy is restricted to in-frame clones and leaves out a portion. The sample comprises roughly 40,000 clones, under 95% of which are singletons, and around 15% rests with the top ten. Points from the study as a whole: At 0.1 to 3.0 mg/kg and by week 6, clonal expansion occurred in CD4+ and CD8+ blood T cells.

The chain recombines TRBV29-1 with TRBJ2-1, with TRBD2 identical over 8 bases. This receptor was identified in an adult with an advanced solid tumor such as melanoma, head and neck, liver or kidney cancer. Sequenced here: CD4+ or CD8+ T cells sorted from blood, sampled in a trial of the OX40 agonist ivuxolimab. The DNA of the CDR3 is TGCAGCGTGGACCTGGGACTAGGTGACTACAATGAGCAGTTCTTC. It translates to CSVDLGLGDYNEQFF.